This T cell receptor (beta chain) was recorded in a study of blood T cell repertoires in COVID-19. Looking at the study overall: COVID-19 samples, acute and convalescent, were from the United States, Italy and Spain.

This clone was counted a few times. Trimming cost V 1 base and J 3 bases, with 10 bases left between them. Germline values: CDR1 SGHTA, CDR2 FQGNSA. This CDR3 contains 15 residues. Authors' processing steps: From reference gene primer amplification, estimates of nucleated cell counts were derived. Libraries were prepared by immunoSEQ multiplex PCR; TCRdb keeps only in-frame clonotypes and omits some of them. The V and J calls and clone size were taken over from that table, and D and trimming were inferred from the DNA. The sample gives around 100,000 clones, 85% of which show up once; over 2% is in the top ten.

The sequence derives from a human donor in a cohort sampled during active COVID-19. The sequenced sample consisted of peripheral blood. The rearrangement links TRBV7-2 to TRBJ1-5; D unresolved. The CDR3 loop is CASSLGTAFNQPQHF. In DNA, the CDR3 is TGTGCCAGCAGCTTAGGAACAGCCTTCAATCAGCCCCAGCATTTT.